These 5 T cell receptor beta chains share one sample of origin, sequenced in a study of blood T cell repertoires in COVID-19. The method was immunoSEQ multiplex PCR; TCRdb's version includes in-frame clones alone and lacks a portion of them. The table includes approximately 180,000 clones, approximately 83% detected once. Sequencing was done on a sample of peripheral blood. These receptors came from a human donor with active or convalescent COVID-19. The donor label of this sample is uncertain.

This clone was seen more than once but under ten times. The chain has TRBV29-1 and TRBJ1-1, with 7 bases aligning to TRBD1. V gave up 5 bases and J gave up 0 bases; unmatched junction bases: 3. The CDR3 has 13 residues. Germline V gives CDR1 SQVTM, CDR2 ANQGSEA. The chain's CDR3 is CSVRTGMNTEAFF. CDR3 nucleotides: TGCAGCGTTAGGACAGGCATGAACACTGAAGCTTTCTTT.

The genes are TRBV2 and TRBJ1-3, with D perhaps TRBD1 (6 bases). Looked up from germline, CDR1 is SNHLY and CDR2 is FYNNEI. Trimming removed 7 bases from V and 2 bases from J, with 12 bases in between. This CDR3 contains 14 residues. The CDR3 DNA follows: TGTGCCAGCAAGACCGGGACACCTGGAAACACCATATATTTT. Protein sequence: CASKTGTPGNTIYF. The entire variable domain, with the rest obtained from reference TRBV2 and TRBJ1-3, is as follows: EPEVTQTPSHQVTQMGQEVILRCVPISNHLYFYWYRQILGQKVEFLVSFYNNEISEKSEIFDDQFSVERPDGSNFTLKIRSTKLEDSAMYFCASKTGTPGNTIYFGEGSWLTVV.

The chain is built from TRBV5-1 and TRBJ1-2, with D tentatively TRBD1 (5 bases). Germline CDR1 and CDR2: SGHRS and YFSETQ. The CDR3 is made up of 14 amino acids. Trimming left V 1 base short and J 8 bases short, with 15 bases between. The CDR3 DNA is TGCGCCAGCAGCTTGTCGGCAGGGTTTACCGGCTACACCTTC. It translates to CASSLSAGFTGYTF.

The chain has TRBV4-2 and TRBJ2-1, with unresolved D. Germline V gene sequence: CDR1 LGHNA, CDR2 YNFKEQ. V lost 7 bases and J 3 bases, leaving 10 bases between the germline ends. This CDR3 has 13 amino acids. The CDR3 spells CASKAAGYNEQFF. As DNA, the CDR3 is TGTGCCAGCAAAGCTGCAGGCTACAATGAGCAGTTCTTC.

The chain is built from TRBV29-1 and TRBJ2-1; weak D call: TRBD2 (5 bases). The CDR3 totals 14 residues. CDR1 and CDR2 (germline): SQVTM, ANQGSEA. V was trimmed by 8 bases and J by 1 base, leaving 15 bases between them. The DNA for the CDR3 is TGCAGCTGCCTTGGAGGCACGTCCTACAATGAGCAGTTCTTC. This gives the protein CSCLGGTSYNEQFF.